This T cell receptor beta chain is from a study of PD-1 blockade in classical Hodgkin lymphoma. Notes on the study in general: Reported findings placed baseline TCR diversity lower in newly diagnosed patients (compared with healthy donors).

This CDR3 has 15 residues. In germline, CDR1 is MDHEN, CDR2 SYDVKM. The V and J ends lost 7 bases and 3 bases respectively, with 18 bases between them. For this clone: The antigen is unknown.

The method was immunoSEQ multiplex PCR; TCRdb's version includes in-frame clones alone and lacks a portion of them. This sample has about 23,000 clones, with over 70% found just once. Each patient's relapse followed autologous stem cell transplantation, and brentuximab vedotin exposure varied. The gene calls are TRBV28 and TRBJ2-5, with D perhaps matching TRBD1 (5 bases). This specimen was peripheral blood mononuclear cells (PBMCs), taken before the second cycle of nivolumab. The receptor was isolated from a human donor with classical Hodgkin lymphoma. This CDR3 reads CASTTTRGREETQYF. The CDR3, as DNA: TGTGCCAGCACCACGACAAGGGGAAGAGAAGAGACCCAGTACTTC.